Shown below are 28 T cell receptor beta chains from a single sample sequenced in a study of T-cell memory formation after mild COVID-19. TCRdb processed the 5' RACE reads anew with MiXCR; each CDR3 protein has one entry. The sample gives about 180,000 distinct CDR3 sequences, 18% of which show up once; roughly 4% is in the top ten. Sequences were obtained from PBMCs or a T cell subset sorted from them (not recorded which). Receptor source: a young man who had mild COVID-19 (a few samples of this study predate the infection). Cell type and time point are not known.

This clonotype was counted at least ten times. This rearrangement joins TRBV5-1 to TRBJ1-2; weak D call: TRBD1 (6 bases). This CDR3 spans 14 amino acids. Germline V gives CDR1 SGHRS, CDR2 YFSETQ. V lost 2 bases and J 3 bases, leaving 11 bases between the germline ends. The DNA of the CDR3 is TGCGCCAGCAGCTTTTCGTCAGGGGACTATGGCTACACCTTC. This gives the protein CASSFSSGDYGYTF.

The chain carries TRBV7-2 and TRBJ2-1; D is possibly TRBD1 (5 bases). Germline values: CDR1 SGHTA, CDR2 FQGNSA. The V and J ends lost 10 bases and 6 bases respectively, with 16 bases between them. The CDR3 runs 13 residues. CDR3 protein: CAKGKKGGNEQFF. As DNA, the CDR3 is TGTGCCAAGGGGAAAAAGGGCGGCAATGAGCAGTTCTTC.

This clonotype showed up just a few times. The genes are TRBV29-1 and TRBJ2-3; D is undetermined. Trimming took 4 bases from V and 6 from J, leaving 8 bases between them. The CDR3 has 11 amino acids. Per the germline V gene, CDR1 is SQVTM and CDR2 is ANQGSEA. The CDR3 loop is CSVGVYDTQYF. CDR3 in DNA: TGCAGCGTTGGGGTCTACGATACGCAGTATTTT.

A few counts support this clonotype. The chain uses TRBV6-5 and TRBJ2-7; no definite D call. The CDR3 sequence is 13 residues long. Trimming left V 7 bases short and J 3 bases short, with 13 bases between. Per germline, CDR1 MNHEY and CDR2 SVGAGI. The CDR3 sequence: CASKKGNLYEQYF. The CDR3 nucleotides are TGTGCCAGCAAAAAAGGGAACCTCTACGAGCAGTACTTC.

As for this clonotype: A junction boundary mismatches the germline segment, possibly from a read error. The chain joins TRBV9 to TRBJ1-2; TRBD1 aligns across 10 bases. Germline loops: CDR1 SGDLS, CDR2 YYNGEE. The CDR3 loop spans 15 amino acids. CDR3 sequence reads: CASSLRGQGNFGYTF. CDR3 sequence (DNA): TGTGCCAGCAGCCTGAGGGGACAGGGGAACTTTGGCTACACCTTC.

The chain's CDR3 is CASSLTGLAGYEQFF. DNA of the CDR3: TGTGCCAGCAGCTTAACGGGACTAGCGGGGTATGAGCAGTTCTTC. V gene TRBV12-3 or TRBV12-4 combines with J gene TRBJ2-1; 13 nucleotides agree with TRBD2. Unmatched junction bases numbered 7, after V lost 6 bases and J lost 8 bases. The CDR3 sequence is 15 residues long.

CDR3 coding DNA: TGCAGTGCCCCCGGGGGACAGGGGAGGAATGAGCAGTTCTTC. This encodes CSAPGGQGRNEQFF. The V gene is TRBV20-1, the J gene TRBJ2-1; 10 bases are shared with TRBD1. The CDR3 totals 14 residues. Germline V gene sequence: CDR1 DFQATT, CDR2 SNEGSKA (reference sequence). J was trimmed by 7 bases and V by 6 bases; bases with no gene match: 9.

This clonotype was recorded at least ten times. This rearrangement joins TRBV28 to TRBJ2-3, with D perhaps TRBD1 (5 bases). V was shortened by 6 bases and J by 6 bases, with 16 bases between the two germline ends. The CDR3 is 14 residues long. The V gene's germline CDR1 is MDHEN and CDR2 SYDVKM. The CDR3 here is CASSMASGFDTQYF. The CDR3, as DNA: TGTGCCAGCAGCATGGCTTCAGGGTTCGATACGCAGTATTTT. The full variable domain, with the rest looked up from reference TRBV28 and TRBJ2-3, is DVKVTQSSRYLVKRTGEKVFLECVQDMDHENMFWYRQDPGLGLRLIYFSYDVKMKEKGDIPEGYSVSREKKERFSLILESASTNQTSMYLCASSMASGFDTQYFGPGTRLTVL.

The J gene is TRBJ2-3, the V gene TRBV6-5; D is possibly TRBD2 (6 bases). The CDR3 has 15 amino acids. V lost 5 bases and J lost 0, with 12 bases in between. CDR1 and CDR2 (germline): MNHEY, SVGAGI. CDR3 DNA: TGTGCCAGCAGTCCCATAGCGGATAGCACAGATACGCAGTATTTT. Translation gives CASSPIADSTDTQYF.

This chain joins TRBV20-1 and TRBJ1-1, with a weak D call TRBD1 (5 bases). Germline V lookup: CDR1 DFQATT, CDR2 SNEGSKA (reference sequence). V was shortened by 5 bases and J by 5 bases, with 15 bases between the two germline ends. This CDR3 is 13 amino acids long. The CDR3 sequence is CSARLGGRTEAFF. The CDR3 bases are TGCAGTGCTCGCTTGGGGGGGAGGACTGAAGCTTTCTTT.

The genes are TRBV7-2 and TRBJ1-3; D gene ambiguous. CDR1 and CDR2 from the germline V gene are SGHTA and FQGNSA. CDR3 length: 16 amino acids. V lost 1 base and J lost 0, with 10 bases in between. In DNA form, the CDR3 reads TGTGCCAGCAGCTTAGGCGCAGCAAGCTCTGGAAACACCATATATTTT. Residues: CASSLGAASSGNTIYF.

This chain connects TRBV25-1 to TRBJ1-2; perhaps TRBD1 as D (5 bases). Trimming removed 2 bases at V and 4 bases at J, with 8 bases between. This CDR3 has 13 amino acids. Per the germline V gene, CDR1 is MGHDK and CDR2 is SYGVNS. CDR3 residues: CASSEAGPYGYTF. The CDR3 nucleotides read TGTGCCAGCAGTGAAGCAGGGCCCTATGGCTACACCTTC.

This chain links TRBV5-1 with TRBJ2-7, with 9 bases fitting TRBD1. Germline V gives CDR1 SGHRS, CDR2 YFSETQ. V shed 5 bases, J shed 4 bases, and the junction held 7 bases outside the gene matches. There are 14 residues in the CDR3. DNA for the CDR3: TGCGCCAGCAGATCTGGGACAGGGACTTACGAGCAGTACGTC. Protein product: CASRSGTGTYEQYV.

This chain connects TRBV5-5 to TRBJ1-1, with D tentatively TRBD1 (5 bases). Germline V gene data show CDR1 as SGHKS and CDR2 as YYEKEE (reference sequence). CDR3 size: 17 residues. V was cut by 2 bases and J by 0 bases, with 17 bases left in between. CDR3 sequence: CASSFSGTEIMNTEAFF. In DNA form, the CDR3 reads TGTGCCAGCAGCTTCTCCGGGACCGAAATCATGAACACTGAAGCTTTCTTT.

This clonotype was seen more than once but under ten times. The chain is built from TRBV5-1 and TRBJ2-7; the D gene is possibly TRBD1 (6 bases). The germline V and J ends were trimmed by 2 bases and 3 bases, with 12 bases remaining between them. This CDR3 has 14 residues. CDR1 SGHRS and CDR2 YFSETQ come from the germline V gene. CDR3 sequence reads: CASSFTGNDYEQYF. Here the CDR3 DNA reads TGCGCCAGCAGCTTTACAGGGAACGACTACGAGCAGTACTTC.

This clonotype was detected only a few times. CDR3 in amino acids: CASSSHPVTSVKETQYF. The CDR3 region has the DNA TGTGCCAGCAGTTCGCACCCCGTGACTAGCGTTAAAGAGACCCAGTACTTC. The chain carries TRBV28 and TRBJ2-5; 8 bases map to TRBD2. J was trimmed by 3 bases and V by 4 bases; bases with no gene match: 13. Germline-derived CDR1 and CDR2 are MDHEN and SYDVKM. This CDR3 is built from 17 residues.

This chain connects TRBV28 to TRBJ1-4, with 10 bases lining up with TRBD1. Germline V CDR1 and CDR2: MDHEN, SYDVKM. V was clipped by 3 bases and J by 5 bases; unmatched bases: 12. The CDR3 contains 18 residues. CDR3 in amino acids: CASSFTAGTGDVNEKLFF. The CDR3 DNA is TGTGCCAGCAGTTTTACCGCCGGGACAGGGGACGTCAATGAAAAACTGTTTTTT.

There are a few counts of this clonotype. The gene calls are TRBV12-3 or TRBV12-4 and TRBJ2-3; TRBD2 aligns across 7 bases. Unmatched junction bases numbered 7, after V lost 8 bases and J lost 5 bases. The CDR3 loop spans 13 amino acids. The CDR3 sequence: CASRDYGGDTQYF. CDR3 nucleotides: TGTGCCAGCCGGGACTACGGGGGAGATACGCAGTATTTT.

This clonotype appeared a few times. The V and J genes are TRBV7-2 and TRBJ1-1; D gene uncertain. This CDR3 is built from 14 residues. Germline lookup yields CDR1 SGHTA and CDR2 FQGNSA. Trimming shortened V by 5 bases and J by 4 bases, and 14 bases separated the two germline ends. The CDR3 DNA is TGTGCCAGCAGCCCCCGGGTCGAAGGCACTGAAGCTTTCTTT. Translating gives CASSPRVEGTEAFF.

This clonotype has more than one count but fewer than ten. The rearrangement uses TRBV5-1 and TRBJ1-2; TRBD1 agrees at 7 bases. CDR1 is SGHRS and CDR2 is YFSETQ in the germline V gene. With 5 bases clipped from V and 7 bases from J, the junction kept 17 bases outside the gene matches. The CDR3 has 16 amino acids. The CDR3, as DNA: TGCGCCAGCAGTTCCCGACAGGGCGCCCTCGCCGGTGGCTACACCTTC. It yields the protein CASSSRQGALAGGYTF.

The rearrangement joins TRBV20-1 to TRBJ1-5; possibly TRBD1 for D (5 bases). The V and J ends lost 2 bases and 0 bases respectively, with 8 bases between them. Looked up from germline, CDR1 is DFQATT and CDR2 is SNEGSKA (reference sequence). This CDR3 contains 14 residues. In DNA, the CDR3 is TGCAGTGCTAGATCGGGGGTTAGCAATCAGCCCCAGCATTTT. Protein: CSARSGVSNQPQHF.

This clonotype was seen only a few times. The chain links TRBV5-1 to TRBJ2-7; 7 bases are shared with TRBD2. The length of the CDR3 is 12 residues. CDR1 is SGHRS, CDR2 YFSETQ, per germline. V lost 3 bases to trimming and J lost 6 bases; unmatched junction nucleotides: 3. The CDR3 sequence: CASSSGRGEQYF. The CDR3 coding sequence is TGCGCCAGCAGCTCAGGGAGGGGCGAGCAGTACTTC.

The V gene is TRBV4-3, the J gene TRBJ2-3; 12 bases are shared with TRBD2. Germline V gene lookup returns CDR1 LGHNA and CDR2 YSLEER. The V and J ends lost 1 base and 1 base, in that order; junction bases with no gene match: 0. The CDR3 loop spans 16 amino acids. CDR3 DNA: TGCGCCAGCAGCCAAGCTAGCGGGGGGGGCACAGATACGCAGTATTTT. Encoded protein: CASSQASGGGTDTQYF.

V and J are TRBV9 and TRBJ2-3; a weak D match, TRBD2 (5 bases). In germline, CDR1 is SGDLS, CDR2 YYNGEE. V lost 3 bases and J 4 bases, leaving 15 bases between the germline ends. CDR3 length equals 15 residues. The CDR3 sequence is CASSANPLVADTQYF. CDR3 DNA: TGTGCCAGCAGCGCTAACCCACTAGTCGCAGATACGCAGTATTTT.

CDR3 residues: CASSHGQYNEQFF. CDR3 nucleotide sequence: TGTGCCAGCAGCCACGGACAGTACAATGAGCAGTTCTTC. This chain links TRBV14 with TRBJ2-1; TRBD1 is a possible D gene (6 bases). Trimming took 3 bases from V and 4 from J, leaving 7 bases between them. The CDR3 contains 13 residues. Germline lookup yields CDR1 SGHDN and CDR2 FVKESK.

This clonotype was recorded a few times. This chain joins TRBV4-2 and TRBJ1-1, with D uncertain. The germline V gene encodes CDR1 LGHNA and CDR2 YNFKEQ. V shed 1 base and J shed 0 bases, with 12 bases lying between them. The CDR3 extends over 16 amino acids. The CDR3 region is CASSQGGRTMNTEAFF. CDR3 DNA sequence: TGTGCCAGCAGCCAAGGCGGTCGGACGATGAACACTGAAGCTTTCTTT.

Here the CDR3 reads CASRRPGQGYEQYF. The DNA for the CDR3 is TGTGCCAGCAGGCGTCCCGGACAGGGCTACGAGCAGTACTTC. The gene calls are TRBV27 and TRBJ2-7; the match to TRBD1 covers 8 bases. Trimming at V came to 6 bases and at J to 3 bases, leaving 7 bases not matched to a gene. The CDR3 is 14 amino acids. Per germline, CDR1 MNHEY and CDR2 SMNVEV (reference sequence).

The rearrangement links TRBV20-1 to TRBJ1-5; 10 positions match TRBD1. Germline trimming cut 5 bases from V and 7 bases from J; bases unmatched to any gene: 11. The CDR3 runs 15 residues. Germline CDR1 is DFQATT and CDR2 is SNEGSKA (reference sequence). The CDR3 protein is CSAAAGTGVKQPQHF. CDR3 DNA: TGCAGTGCTGCCGCCGGGACAGGGGTCAAGCAGCCCCAGCATTTT.